A single sample gave rise to the 15 T cell receptor beta chains below, sequenced in a study of blood T cell repertoires in COVID-19. Assay: immunoSEQ multiplex PCR; the TCRdb copy retains only in-frame clones and omits some. The sample holds around 49,000 clones; about 90% are singletons and the top ten take under 2.5%. Sequencing was carried out using peripheral blood. Receptors originate from a human donor in a cohort sampled during active COVID-19.

The chain is built from TRBV7-7 and TRBJ2-7; 12 bases fit TRBD2. After removal of 5 bases from V and 2 bases from J, the junction contained 7 bases not matched to a gene. Per the germline V gene, CDR1 is SSHAT and CDR2 is FNYEAQ (reference sequence). This CDR3 has 16 amino acids. DNA of the CDR3: TGTGCCAGCAGCCGGGGACTAGCGGGTGCTACCTACGAGCAGTACTTC. It codes for CASSRGLAGATYEQYF.

This rearrangement joins TRBV28 to TRBJ1-2; D might be TRBD1 (5 bases). Germline loops: CDR1 MDHEN, CDR2 SYDVKM. CDR3 length equals 13 residues. V was trimmed by 4 bases and J by 8 bases, leaving 14 bases between them. The CDR3, as DNA: TGTGCCAGCAGTTCCCCAATCAGACAGGGCTACACCTTC. Amino acid sequence: CASSSPIRQGYTF.

The J gene is TRBJ2-5, the V gene TRBV4-1, with D maybe TRBD2 (6 bases). V shed 0 bases and J shed 5 bases, with 16 bases lying between them. This CDR3 is built from 16 residues. CDR1 and CDR2 from the germline V gene are MGHRA and YSYEKL. The CDR3: CASSQDGSRFGETQYF. CDR3 in DNA: TGCGCCAGCAGCCAAGACGGGAGTCGTTTTGGGGAGACCCAGTACTTC.

The J gene is TRBJ1-2, the V gene TRBV3-1 (or the pseudogene TRBV3-2); maybe TRBD1 (6 bases). The CDR3 covers 15 residues. CDR1 and CDR2 (germline): LGHDT, YNNKEL (reference sequence). Trimming removed 4 bases at V and 4 bases at J, with 16 bases between. CDR3 in amino acids: CASSPLGGAGYGYTF. CDR3 nucleotide sequence: TGTGCCAGCAGCCCTTTAGGGGGGGCGGGCTATGGCTACACCTTC.

This clone occurred once. The V call is TRBV2, the J call TRBJ1-2; 10 bases match TRBD1. The CDR3 spans 15 residues. J lost 3 bases, V lost 3 bases, and 4 bases had no gene match. Germline loops: CDR1 SNHLY, CDR2 FYNNEI. Here the CDR3 reads CASSEVGTGDYGYTF. The CDR3 DNA follows: TGTGCCAGCAGTGAGGTGGGGACAGGGGACTATGGCTACACCTTC.

This clone was counted a single time. The chain joins TRBV5-1 to TRBJ1-2; unclear D gene. Trimming left V 4 bases short and J 2 bases short, with 21 bases between. The CDR3 sequence is 17 residues long. CDR1 and CDR2 (germline): SGHRS, YFSETQ. The CDR3 DNA is TGCGCCAGCAGCCCCCAACAGAGTCTCCTTGTAAACTATGGCTACACCTTC. Encoded protein: CASSPQQSLLVNYGYTF.

This chain connects TRBV7-9 to TRBJ1-1; the match to TRBD1 covers 9 bases. V trimming: 4 bases; J trimming: 3 bases; junction bases outside the gene matches: 9. Germline V CDR1 and CDR2: SEHNR, FQNEAQ (reference sequence). This CDR3 has 16 residues. CDR3 loop: CASSSDTGGWDTEAFF. The CDR3 DNA sequence: TGTGCCAGCAGCTCCGATACAGGGGGCTGGGACACTGAAGCTTTCTTT.

The chain couples TRBV2 to TRBJ1-2; 8 nucleotides agree with TRBD1. CDR1 and CDR2 (germline): SNHLY, FYNNEI. Unmatched junction bases numbered 8, after V lost 6 bases and J lost 5 bases. The CDR3 is made up of 14 amino acids. The chain's CDR3 is CASRNRGAEYGYTF. The CDR3 region has the DNA TGTGCCAGCAGAAACAGGGGGGCCGAATATGGCTACACCTTC.

V gene TRBV28 combines with J gene TRBJ2-7, with a tentative D call TRBD2 (5 bases). The CDR3 spans 15 residues. The V end lost 3 bases, the J end lost 1 base, and 13 bases lay between the germline ends. Germline CDR1 is MDHEN and CDR2 is SYDVKM. CDR3 sequence: CASSFGPGLSYEQYF. The CDR3 DNA reads as TGTGCCAGCAGTTTCGGGCCCGGACTTTCCTACGAGCAGTACTTC.

V is TRBV5-6 and J is TRBJ1-6, with D unresolved. Trimming cost V 3 bases and J 11 bases, with 21 bases left between them. This CDR3 contains 16 residues. The V gene's germline CDR1 is SGHDT and CDR2 YYEEEE. CDR3 sequence: CASSSWAGSGMAPLHF. The CDR3 nucleotides read TGTGCCAGCAGCTCATGGGCGGGGTCCGGGATGGCACCCCTCCACTTT.

The sample holds one count of this clone. The V and J genes are TRBV5-1 and TRBJ1-2; possibly TRBD1 for D (6 bases). Germline-derived CDR1 and CDR2 are SGHRS and YFSETQ. Trimming took 3 bases from V and 4 from J, leaving 10 bases between them. The CDR3 contains 13 residues. The CDR3 protein is CASSSGQSYGYTF. CDR3 bases: TGCGCCAGCAGCTCTGGACAGTCCTATGGCTACACCTTC.

The chain combines TRBV7-9 with TRBJ2-5; D is unresolved. CDR3 size: 16 residues. Deletions cut 2 bases from V and 2 bases from J, with 15 bases between. Looked up from germline, CDR1 is SEHNR and CDR2 is FQNEAQ (reference sequence). The CDR3 loop is CASSLLDHHGQETQYF. CDR3 bases: TGTGCCAGCAGCTTACTCGACCATCACGGGCAAGAGACCCAGTACTTC.

The gene calls are TRBV6-1 and TRBJ1-6, with 8 bases identical to TRBD1. The germline V gene encodes CDR1 MNHNS and CDR2 SASEGT. The CDR3 sequence is 17 residues long. The trim removed 4 bases at V and 9 bases at J, leaving 14 bases unmatched. The CDR3 sequence is CASSASETGVRSSPLHF. CDR3 nucleotides: TGTGCCAGCAGTGCTTCCGAGACAGGGGTTCGTTCTTCACCCCTCCACTTT.

The chain joins TRBV7-2 to TRBJ1-3, with D unclear. The length of the CDR3 is 15 residues. Deletions cut 5 bases from V and 0 bases from J, with 11 bases between. CDR1 and CDR2 from the germline V gene are SGHTA and FQGNSA. The CDR3 coding sequence is TGTGCCAGCAGCCGTGCGGGTACCTCTGGAAACACCATATATTTT. It translates to CASSRAGTSGNTIYF.

The gene calls are TRBV2 and TRBJ2-1, with D perhaps TRBD1 (6 bases). CDR3 length: 11 residues. Germline loops: CDR1 SNHLY, CDR2 FYNNEI. CDR3 region: CVRGRYNEQFF. Here the CDR3 DNA reads TGTGTCAGGGGCCGGTACAATGAGCAGTTCTTC.